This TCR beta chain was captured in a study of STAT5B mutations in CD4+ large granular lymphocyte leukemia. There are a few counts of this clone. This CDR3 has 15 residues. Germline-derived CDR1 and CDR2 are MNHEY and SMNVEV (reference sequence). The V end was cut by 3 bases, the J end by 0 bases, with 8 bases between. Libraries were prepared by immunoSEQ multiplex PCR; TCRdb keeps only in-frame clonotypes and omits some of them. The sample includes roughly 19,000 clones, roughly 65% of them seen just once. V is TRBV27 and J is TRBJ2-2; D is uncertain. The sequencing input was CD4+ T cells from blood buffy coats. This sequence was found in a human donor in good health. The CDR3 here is CASSFVSANTGELFF. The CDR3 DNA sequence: TGTGCCAGCAGTTTCGTCAGCGCGAACACCGGGGAGCTGTTTTTT.